Following are 24 T cell receptor beta chains from one sample sequenced in a study of blood T cell repertoires in COVID-19. The table came from immunoSEQ multiplex PCR; TCRdb's copy has only in-frame clones and leaves some out. The data contain around 120,000 clones, over 80% of them singletons. The sequencing input was peripheral blood. These receptors were taken from a woman aged 65 to 85 with acute or convalescent COVID-19.

V gene TRBV5-1 combines with J gene TRBJ2-3; 9 bases match TRBD1. This CDR3 comprises 16 residues. In germline, CDR1 is SGHRS, CDR2 YFSETQ. The V segment lost 2 bases and the J segment 2 bases; nucleotides outside the gene matches: 6. CDR3 region: CASSLPGQGLTDTQYF. The CDR3 nucleotides read TGCGCCAGCAGCTTACCGGGACAGGGCCTCACAGATACGCAGTATTTT.

This clone was recorded many times. The chain combines TRBV27 with TRBJ1-2, with D hard to call. Germline V gene lookup returns CDR1 MNHEY and CDR2 SMNVEV (reference sequence). V was trimmed by 3 bases and J by 2 bases, leaving 7 bases between them. The CDR3 covers 13 residues. The DNA for the CDR3 is TGTGCCAGCAGTTTCGCCCAGAACTATGGCTACACCTTC. This codes for CASSFAQNYGYTF.

The V gene is TRBV2, the J gene TRBJ2-1, with 10 bases identical to TRBD2. The length of the CDR3 is 14 residues. The V gene's germline CDR1 is SNHLY and CDR2 FYNNEI. The ends lost 7 bases at V and 9 bases at J; junction bases unmatched: 9. The CDR3: CASMESSGGSEQFF. The CDR3 bases are TGTGCCAGCATGGAGAGTAGCGGGGGGAGTGAGCAGTTCTTC.

The V gene is TRBV6-5, the J gene TRBJ1-5, with D unclear. The CDR3 length is 15 residues. V was trimmed by 2 bases and J by 3 bases, leaving 11 bases between them. Germline lookup yields CDR1 MNHEY and CDR2 SVGAGI. The CDR3 coding sequence is TGTGCCAGCAGTTACGCTGGCGGGTTCAATCAGCCCCAGCATTTT. This translates into CASSYAGGFNQPQHF.

The chain joins TRBV7-6 to TRBJ1-5; 8 bases agree with TRBD1. V lost 4 bases to trimming and J lost 4 bases; unmatched junction nucleotides: 3. CDR1 and CDR2 (germline): SGHVS, FNYEAQ. The CDR3 extends over 14 amino acids. The CDR3, as DNA: TGTGCCAGCAGCTCAGGGGGCATAAATCAGCCCCAGCATTTT. Amino acids: CASSSGGINQPQHF.

J is TRBJ1-2 and V is TRBV30; D possibly corresponds to TRBD1 (5 bases). Germline assignment: CDR1 GTSNPN and CDR2 SVGIG (reference sequence). V was trimmed by 3 bases and J by 4 bases, leaving 21 bases between them. The CDR3 extends over 16 amino acids. CDR3 DNA sequence: TGTGCCTGGAGAGTCCGGGCGCTGGAAAGGGGCTATGGCTACACCTTC. Protein product: CAWRVRALERGYGYTF.

This clone showed up just a few times. The chain carries TRBV7-9 and TRBJ1-2; 7 bases are shared with TRBD1. This CDR3 is built from 14 residues. Trimming took 5 bases from V and 8 from J; bases not matched to a gene: 11. Germline CDR1 and CDR2: SEHNR and FQNEAQ (reference sequence). The CDR3 sequence: CASSANDREKGYTF. The CDR3 DNA sequence: TGTGCCAGCAGCGCCAACGACAGGGAGAAGGGCTACACCTTC.

The V and J genes are TRBV12-5 and TRBJ1-2; no reliable D call. Trimming removed 8 bases from V and 6 bases from J, with 16 bases in between. The CDR3 sequence is 13 residues long. CDR1 is LGHNT, CDR2 FRNRAP, per germline. The chain's CDR3 is CASNPGNSDGYTF. In DNA, the CDR3 is TGTGCTAGTAACCCGGGTAATTCCGATGGCTACACCTTC.

As regards this clone: At one boundary the junction diverges from the germline segment, which might be a read error. In the same sample, other DNA sequences code for this CDR3. CDR3 DNA: TGTGCCAGCAGTGTTTGGGCGGGAACTAACTATGGTTACACCTTC. This gives the protein CASSVWAGTNYGYTF. V is TRBV2 and J is TRBJ1-2; D remains unclear. The CDR3 has 15 residues. Germline values: CDR1 SNHLY, CDR2 FYNNEI.

The genes are TRBV9 and TRBJ1-2; D is uncertain. V was shortened by 5 bases and J by 1 base, with 9 bases between the two germline ends. Germline CDR1 reads SGDLS; CDR2 reads YYNGEE. This CDR3 is built from 13 residues. CDR3 amino acids: CASRSGDNYGYTF. The CDR3 coding sequence is TGTGCCAGCAGGTCCGGGGATAACTATGGCTACACCTTC.

V and J are TRBV6-5 and TRBJ1-2; 8 nucleotides match TRBD1. The V segment lost 2 bases and the J segment 0 bases; nucleotides outside the gene matches: 5. The CDR3 extends over 16 amino acids. CDR1 is MNHEY and CDR2 is SVGAGI in the germline V gene. The CDR3 spells CASSYRGQGANYGYTF. The DNA of the CDR3 is TGTGCCAGCAGTTACCGAGGACAGGGTGCTAACTATGGCTACACCTTC.

The V gene is TRBV2, the J gene TRBJ1-5; weak D call: TRBD1 (5 bases). CDR1 is SNHLY, CDR2 FYNNEI, per germline. V was clipped by 0 bases and J by 9 bases, with 15 bases between them. There are 15 residues in the CDR3. CDR3 in amino acids: CASSEATTGWMPQHF. The CDR3 DNA reads as TGTGCCAGCAGTGAAGCTACTACAGGCTGGATGCCCCAGCATTTT.

The rearrangement joins TRBV11-3 to TRBJ1-2; TRBD1 agrees at 7 bases. The CDR3 runs to 15 residues. From germline, CDR1 is SGHNT and CDR2 YENEEA. With 5 bases clipped from V and 1 base from J, the junction kept 7 bases outside the gene matches. The CDR3 DNA sequence: TGTGCCAGCAGCCTTAGACAGGGAGATAACTATGGCTACACCTTC. Residues: CASSLRQGDNYGYTF.

The rearrangement links TRBV11-1 to TRBJ1-1, with no clear D. Germline CDR1 is SGHAT and CDR2 is FQDESV (reference sequence). The V end was cut by 4 bases, the J end by 4 bases, with 16 bases between. The CDR3 loop spans 15 amino acids. This CDR3 is CASSSRTRGGTEAFF. The CDR3 coding sequence is TGTGCCAGCAGCTCCAGGACTAGAGGAGGCACTGAAGCTTTCTTT.

The J gene is TRBJ1-2, the V gene TRBV10-3, with 7 bases that match TRBD1. Germline CDR1 is ENHRY and CDR2 is SYGVKD. J gave up 4 bases and V 3 bases, and 5 bases lay outside the gene matches. The CDR3 covers 14 residues. In DNA, the CDR3 is TGTGCCATCAGTGAAGGGACAGACCCCTATGGCTACACCTTC. This translates into CAISEGTDPYGYTF.

The chain has TRBV5-1 and TRBJ2-1; tentative D call: TRBD2 (5 bases). Trimming removed 0 bases at V and 3 bases at J, with 10 bases between. The germline gives CDR1 SGHRS, CDR2 YFSETQ. This CDR3 spans 15 amino acids. The chain's CDR3 is CASSLAGVLYNEQFF. CDR3 DNA sequence: TGCGCCAGCAGCTTGGCCGGGGTCCTCTACAATGAGCAGTTCTTC. Looking up the rest from reference TRBV5-1 and TRBJ2-1 gives the full variable domain: KAGVTQTPRYLIKTRGQQVTLSCSPISGHRSVSWYQQTPGQGLQFLFEYFSETQRNKGNFPGRFSGRQFSNSRSEMNVSTLELGDSALYLCASSLAGVLYNEQFFGPGTRLTVL.

This clone has more than one count but fewer than ten. This chain joins TRBV29-1 and TRBJ1-2; D gene uncertain. The CDR3 covers 12 residues. Trimming removed 7 bases from V and 2 bases from J, with 11 bases in between. Germline CDR1 SQVTM, CDR2 ANQGSEA. The CDR3 spells CSARGSNYGYTF. The DNA of the CDR3 is TGCAGCGCCCGGGGATCCAACTATGGCTACACCTTC.

The genes are TRBV10-1 and TRBJ1-1; 8 nucleotides agree with TRBD1. Per germline, CDR1 WNHNN and CDR2 SYGVQD (reference sequence). Trimming took 6 bases from V and 5 from J; bases not matched to a gene: 11. This CDR3 region has 15 residues. The CDR3, as DNA: TGCGCCAGCAGCCCGGACAGGGCCGGAAAGACTGAAGCTTTCTTT. Translating gives CASSPDRAGKTEAFF.

In its sample, this clone was seen once. The V gene is TRBV5-4, the J gene TRBJ2-3; D is possibly TRBD1 (6 bases). Trimming left V 1 base short and J 0 bases short, with 12 bases between. The CDR3 has 16 amino acids. Germline CDR1 is SGHNT and CDR2 is YYREEE (reference sequence). The CDR3 DNA reads TGTGCCAGCAGCTTGAGAACAGGGTCTAGCACAGATACGCAGTATTTT. As protein: CASSLRTGSSTDTQYF.

The chain links TRBV28 to TRBJ2-7; D perhaps matches TRBD1 (5 bases). Trimming took 6 bases from V and 3 from J, leaving 6 bases between them. Germline V gene data show CDR1 as MDHEN and CDR2 as SYDVKM. This CDR3 is built from 11 residues. The CDR3 region is CASSQGYEQYF. The CDR3 bases are TGTGCCAGCAGCCAGGGCTACGAGCAGTACTTC.

The chain combines TRBV10-2 with TRBJ1-5; no clear D gene. Germline loops: CDR1 WSHSY, CDR2 SAAADI. Trimming pared 6 bases from V and 6 bases from J, leaving 12 bases between. This CDR3 region has 13 residues. The CDR3 reads CASRDRPGQPQHF. The CDR3 DNA sequence: TGCGCCAGCAGAGACCGTCCGGGTCAGCCCCAGCATTTT.

The chain couples TRBV6-5 to TRBJ1-2; 8 nucleotides agree with TRBD1. V shed 2 bases, J shed 3 bases, and the junction held 5 bases outside the gene matches. From germline, CDR1 is MNHEY and CDR2 SVGAGI. The CDR3 contains 15 residues. This chain's CDR3 is CASSYSNRGDYGYTF. As DNA, the CDR3 is TGTGCCAGCAGTTACAGTAACAGGGGGGACTATGGCTACACCTTC.

In its sample, this clone was seen once. The chain links TRBV4-1 to TRBJ2-3; 7 bases are a match to TRBD1. Trimming took 5 bases from V and 1 from J; bases not matched to a gene: 6. This CDR3 has 15 amino acids. The germline gives CDR1 MGHRA, CDR2 YSYEKL. This CDR3 is CASSARQGGTDTQYF. The CDR3 region has the DNA TGCGCCAGCAGCGCTCGACAGGGTGGCACAGATACGCAGTATTTT.

The chain uses TRBV28 and TRBJ2-2; tentatively, D is TRBD1 (6 bases). The ends were cut back, 7 bases at V and 2 bases at J, with 17 bases in the middle. Germline V gives CDR1 MDHEN, CDR2 SYDVKM. The CDR3 runs to 16 residues. In DNA form, the CDR3 reads TGTGCCAGCATGCCTTCAGGGGCCCCCAACACCGGGGAGCTGTTTTTT. Translated, it gives CASMPSGAPNTGELFF.